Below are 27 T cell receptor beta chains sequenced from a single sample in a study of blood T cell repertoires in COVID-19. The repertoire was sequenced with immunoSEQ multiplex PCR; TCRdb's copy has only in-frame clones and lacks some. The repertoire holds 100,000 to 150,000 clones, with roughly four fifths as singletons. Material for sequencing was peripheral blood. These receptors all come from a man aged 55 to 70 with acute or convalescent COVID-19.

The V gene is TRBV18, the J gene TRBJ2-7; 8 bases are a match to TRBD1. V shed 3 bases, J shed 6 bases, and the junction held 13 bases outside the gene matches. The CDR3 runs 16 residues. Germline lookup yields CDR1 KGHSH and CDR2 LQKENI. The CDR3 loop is CASSPPGTGRNAEQYF. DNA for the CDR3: TGTGCCAGCTCACCGCCCGGGACAGGAAGGAACGCCGAGCAGTACTTC.

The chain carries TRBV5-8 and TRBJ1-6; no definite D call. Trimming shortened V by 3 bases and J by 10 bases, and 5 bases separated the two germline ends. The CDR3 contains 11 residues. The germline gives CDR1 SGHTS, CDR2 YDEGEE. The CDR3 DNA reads TGTGCCAGCAGCTATCCATCACCCCTCCACTTT. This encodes CASSYPSPLHF.

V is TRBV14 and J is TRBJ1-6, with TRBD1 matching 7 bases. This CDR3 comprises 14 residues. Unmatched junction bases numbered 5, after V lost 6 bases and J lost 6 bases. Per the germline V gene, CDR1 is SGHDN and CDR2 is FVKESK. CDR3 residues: CASSFRDSNSPLHF. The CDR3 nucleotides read TGTGCCAGCAGTTTCCGGGACAGTAATTCACCCCTCCACTTT.

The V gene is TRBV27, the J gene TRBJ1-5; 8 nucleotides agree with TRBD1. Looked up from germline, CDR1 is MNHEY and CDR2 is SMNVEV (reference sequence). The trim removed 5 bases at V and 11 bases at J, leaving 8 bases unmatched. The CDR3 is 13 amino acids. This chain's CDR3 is CASSPQTTGAQHF. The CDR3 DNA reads TGTGCCAGCAGTCCACAGACGACAGGGGCCCAGCATTTT.

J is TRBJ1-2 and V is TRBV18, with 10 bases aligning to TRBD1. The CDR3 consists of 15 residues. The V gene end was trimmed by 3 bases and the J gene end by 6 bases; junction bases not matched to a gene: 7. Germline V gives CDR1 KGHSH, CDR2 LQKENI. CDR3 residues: CASSPLGQGEDGYTF. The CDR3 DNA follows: TGTGCCAGCTCACCCCTAGGACAGGGGGAGGATGGCTACACCTTC. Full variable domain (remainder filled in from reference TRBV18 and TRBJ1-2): NAGVMQNPRHLVRRRGQEARLRCSPMKGHSHVYWYRQLPEEGLKFMVYLQKENIIDESGMPKERFSAEFPKEGPSILRIQQVVRGDSAAYFCASSPLGQGEDGYTFGSGTRLTVV.

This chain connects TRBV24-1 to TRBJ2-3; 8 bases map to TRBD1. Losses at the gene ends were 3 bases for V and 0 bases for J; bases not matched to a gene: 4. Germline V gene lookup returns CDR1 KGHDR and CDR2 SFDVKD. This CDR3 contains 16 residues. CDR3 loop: CATSDPGQESTDTQYF. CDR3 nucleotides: TGTGCCACCAGTGATCCGGGACAGGAGAGCACAGATACGCAGTATTTT.

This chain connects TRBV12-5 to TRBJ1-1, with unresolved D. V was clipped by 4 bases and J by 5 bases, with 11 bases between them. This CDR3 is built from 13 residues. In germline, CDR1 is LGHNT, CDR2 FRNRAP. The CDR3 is CASGSSPRTEAFF. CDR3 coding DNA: TGTGCTAGTGGTTCCTCACCTAGGACTGAAGCTTTCTTT.

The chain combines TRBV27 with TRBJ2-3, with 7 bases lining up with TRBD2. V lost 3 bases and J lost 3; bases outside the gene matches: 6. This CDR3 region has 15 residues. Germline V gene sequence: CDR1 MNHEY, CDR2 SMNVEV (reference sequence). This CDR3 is CASSFWGGRTDTQYF. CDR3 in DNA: TGTGCCAGCAGTTTTTGGGGGGGTAGGACAGATACGCAGTATTTT.

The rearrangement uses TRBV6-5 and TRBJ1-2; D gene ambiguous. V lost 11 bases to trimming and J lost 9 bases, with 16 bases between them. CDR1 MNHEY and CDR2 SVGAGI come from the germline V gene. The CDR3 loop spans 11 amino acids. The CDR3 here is CAVRRGESYTF. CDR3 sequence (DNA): TGTGCCGTCCGACGGGGTGAAAGCTACACCTTC.

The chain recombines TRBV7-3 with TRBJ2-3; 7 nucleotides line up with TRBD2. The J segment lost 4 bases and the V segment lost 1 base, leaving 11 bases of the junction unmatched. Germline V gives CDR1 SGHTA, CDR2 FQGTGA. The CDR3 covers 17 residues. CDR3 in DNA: TGTGCCAGCAGCTTAAATGGTTTTGGGGGAGGGGCAGATACGCAGTATTTT. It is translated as CASSLNGFGGGADTQYF.

The CDR3 region has the DNA TGTGCCAGCAGGGGGGACAGGCCTTCAGAGGAGCTGTTTTTT. Amino acids: CASRGDRPSEELFF. V and J are TRBV25-1 and TRBJ2-2; TRBD1 aligns across 8 bases. CDR1 is MGHDK, CDR2 SYGVNS, per germline. With V trimmed by 6 bases and J by 10 bases, 10 bases remained unmatched. CDR3 length: 14 amino acids.

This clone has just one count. CDR3: CASSVTGSANYGYTF. CDR3 nucleotide sequence: TGCGCCAGCAGCGTTACAGGGAGTGCTAACTATGGCTACACCTTC. This rearrangement joins TRBV5-1 to TRBJ1-2, with D perhaps matching TRBD1 (6 bases). Germline CDR1 and CDR2: SGHRS and YFSETQ. With 4 bases removed from V and 0 bases from J, the gap between germline ends came to 13 bases. The CDR3 has 15 residues.

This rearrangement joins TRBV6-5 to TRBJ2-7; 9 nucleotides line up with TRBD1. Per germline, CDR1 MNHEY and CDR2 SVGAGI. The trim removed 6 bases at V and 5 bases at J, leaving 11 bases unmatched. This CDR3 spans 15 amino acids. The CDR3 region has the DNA TGTGCCAGCAGGCCCTCGACAGGGGGGGGCGACGAGCAGTACTTC. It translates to CASRPSTGGGDEQYF.

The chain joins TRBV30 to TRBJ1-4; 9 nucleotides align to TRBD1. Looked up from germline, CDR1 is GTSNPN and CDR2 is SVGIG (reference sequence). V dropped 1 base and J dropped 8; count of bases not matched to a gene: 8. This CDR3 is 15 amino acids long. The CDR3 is CAWSGPGQGREKLFF. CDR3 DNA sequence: TGTGCCTGGAGTGGACCGGGACAGGGCCGGGAAAAACTGTTTTTT. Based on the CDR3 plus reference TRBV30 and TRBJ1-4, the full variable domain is SQTIHQWPATLVQPVGSPLSLECTVEGTSNPNLYWYRQAAGRGLQLLFYSVGIGQISSEVPQNLSASRPQDRQFILSSKKLLLSDSGFYLCAWSGPGQGREKLFFGSGTQLSVL.

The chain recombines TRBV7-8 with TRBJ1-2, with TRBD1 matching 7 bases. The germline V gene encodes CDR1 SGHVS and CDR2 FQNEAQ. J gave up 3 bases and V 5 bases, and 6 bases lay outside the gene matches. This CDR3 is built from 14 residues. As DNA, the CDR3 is TGTGCCAGCAGCCCGGGGACAGTGGACTATGGCTACACCTTC. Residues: CASSPGTVDYGYTF.

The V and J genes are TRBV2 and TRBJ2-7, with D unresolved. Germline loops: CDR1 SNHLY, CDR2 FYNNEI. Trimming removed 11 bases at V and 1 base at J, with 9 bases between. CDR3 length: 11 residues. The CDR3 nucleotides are TGTGCCTCCGTCCTGTCCTACGAGCAGTACTTC. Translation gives CASVLSYEQYF.

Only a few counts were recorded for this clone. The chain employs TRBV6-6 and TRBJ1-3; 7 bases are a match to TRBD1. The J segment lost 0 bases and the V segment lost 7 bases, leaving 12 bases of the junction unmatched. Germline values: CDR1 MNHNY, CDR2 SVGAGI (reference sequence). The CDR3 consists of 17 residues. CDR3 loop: CASTRTGLLSSGNTIYF. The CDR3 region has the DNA TGTGCCAGCACTCGGACAGGCCTATTATCCTCTGGAAACACCATATATTTT.

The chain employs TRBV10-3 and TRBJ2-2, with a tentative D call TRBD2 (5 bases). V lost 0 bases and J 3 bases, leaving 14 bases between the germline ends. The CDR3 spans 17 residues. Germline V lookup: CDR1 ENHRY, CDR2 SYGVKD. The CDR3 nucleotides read TGTGCCATCAGTGAGTCGGAGGTGGATGGGTACACCGGGGAGCTGTTTTTT. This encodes CAISESEVDGYTGELFF.

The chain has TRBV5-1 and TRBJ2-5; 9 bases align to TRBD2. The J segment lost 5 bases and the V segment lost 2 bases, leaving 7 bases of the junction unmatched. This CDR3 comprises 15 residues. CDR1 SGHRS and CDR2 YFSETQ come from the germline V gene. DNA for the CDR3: TGCGCCAGCAGCTTCGATAGCGGGAGTCGGGAGACCCAGTACTTC. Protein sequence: CASSFDSGSRETQYF.

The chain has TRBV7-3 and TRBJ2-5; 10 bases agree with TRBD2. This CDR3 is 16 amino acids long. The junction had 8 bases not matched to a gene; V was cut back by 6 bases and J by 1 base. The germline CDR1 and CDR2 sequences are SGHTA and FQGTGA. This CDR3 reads CASSKSGGAPQETQYF. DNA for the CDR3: TGTGCCAGCAGTAAGAGCGGGGGGGCGCCCCAAGAGACCCAGTACTTC. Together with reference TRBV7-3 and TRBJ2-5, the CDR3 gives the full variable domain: GAGVSQTPSNKVTEKGKYVELRCDPISGHTALYWYRQSLGQGPEFLIYFQGTGAADDSGLPNDRFFAVRPEGSVSTLKIQRTERGDSAVYLCASSKSGGAPQETQYFGPGTRLLVL.

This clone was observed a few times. This chain's CDR3 is CASSLKGQGHEQYF. CDR3 coding DNA: TGTGCCAGCAGCCTAAAGGGACAGGGCCACGAGCAGTACTTC. The genes are TRBV7-2 and TRBJ2-7; 9 bases line up with TRBD1. Losses at the gene ends were 5 bases for V and 5 bases for J; bases not matched to a gene: 7. This CDR3 is built from 14 residues. Germline loops: CDR1 SGHTA, CDR2 FQGNSA. The variable domain in full, with the rest retrieved from reference TRBV7-2 and TRBJ2-7, is GAGVSQSPSNKVTEKGKDVELRCDPISGHTALYWYRQSLGQGLEFLIYFQGNSAPDKSGLPSDRFSAERTGGSVSTLTIQRTQQEDSAVYLCASSLKGQGHEQYFGPGTRLTVT.

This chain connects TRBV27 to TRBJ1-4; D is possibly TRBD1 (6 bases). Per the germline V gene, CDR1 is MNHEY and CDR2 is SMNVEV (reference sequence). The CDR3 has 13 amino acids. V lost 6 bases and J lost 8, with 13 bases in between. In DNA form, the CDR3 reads TGTGCCAGCAGGGGACATACGGGAGAAAAACTGTTTTTT. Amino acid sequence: CASRGHTGEKLFF.

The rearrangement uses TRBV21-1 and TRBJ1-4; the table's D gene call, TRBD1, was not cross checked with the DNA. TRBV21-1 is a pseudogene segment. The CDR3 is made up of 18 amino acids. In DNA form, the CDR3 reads TGTGCCAGCAGCCCCTGGACAGGGGCAGGAGCAACTAATGAAAAACTGTTTTTT. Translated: CASSPWTGAGATNEKLFF.

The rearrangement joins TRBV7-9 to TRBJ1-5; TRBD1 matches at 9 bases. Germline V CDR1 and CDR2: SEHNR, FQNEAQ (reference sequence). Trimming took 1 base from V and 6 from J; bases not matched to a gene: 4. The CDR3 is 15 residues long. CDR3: CASSLGQGDGQPQHF. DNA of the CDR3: TGTGCCAGCAGCTTAGGACAGGGGGACGGTCAGCCCCAGCATTTT.

CDR3 in amino acids: CASNRDRETETQYF. The CDR3 DNA is TGTGCCAGCAACCGCGACAGGGAAACAGAGACCCAGTACTTC. The chain uses TRBV6-5 and TRBJ2-5, with 7 bases fitting TRBD1. The CDR3 is 14 amino acids. The germline V gene encodes CDR1 MNHEY and CDR2 SVGAGI. V trimming: 7 bases; J trimming: 4 bases; junction bases outside the gene matches: 9.

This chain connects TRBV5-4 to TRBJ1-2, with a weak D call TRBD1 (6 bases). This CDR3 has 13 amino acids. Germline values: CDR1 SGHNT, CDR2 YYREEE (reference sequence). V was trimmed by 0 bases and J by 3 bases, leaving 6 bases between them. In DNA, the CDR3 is TGTGCCAGCAGCTTGGAGGGGGACTATGGCTACACCTTC. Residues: CASSLEGDYGYTF.

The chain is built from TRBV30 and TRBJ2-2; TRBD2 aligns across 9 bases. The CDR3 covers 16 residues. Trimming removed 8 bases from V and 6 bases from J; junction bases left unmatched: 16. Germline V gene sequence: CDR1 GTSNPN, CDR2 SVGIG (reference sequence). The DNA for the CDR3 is TGTGCCGGGCGTGTACGCGGGCGGGGGGGCCCCGGGGAGCTGTTTTTT. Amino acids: CAGRVRGRGGPGELFF.